The rows below give T cell receptor beta chains drawn from one sample of a study of blood T cell repertoires in COVID-19. Data came from immunoSEQ multiplex PCR; TCRdb stores just in-frame clones and leaves some out. Of some 200,000 clones listed, around 80% were seen once; the top ten hold about 1.4%. Material for sequencing was peripheral blood. These TCRs come from a woman aged 40 to 50 who had recovered from COVID-19. CDR3s include the opening cysteine and the closing phenylalanine or tryptophan. The order of the fields is J gene, V gene, CDR3 protein.

TRBJ1-6 | TRBV18 | CASSQDWRQGTPLHF
TRBJ2-7 | TRBV6-2/TRBV6-3 | CASSYTSGGSSYEQYF
TRBJ1-2 | TRBV25-1 | CASSAGHNYGYTF
TRBJ1-5 | TRBV6-5 | CASSYQGNQPQHF
TRBJ1-6 | TRBV11-2 | CASSFTGTGNSPLHF
TRBJ2-5 | TRBV7-2 | CASSLLGLAGTKGGETQYF
TRBJ2-2 | TRBV4-3 | CASSRTPGGSNTGELFF
TRBJ1-5 | TRBV29-1 | CSVGPSGSNQPQHF
TRBJ2-7 | TRBV27 | CASSSVRDIPYEQYF
TRBJ2-1 | TRBV7-2 | CASSQDIPGEFF
TRBJ1-5 | TRBV5-4 | CASSTGGADQPQHF
TRBJ1-3 | TRBV25-1 | CASSGQGGTGNTIYF
TRBJ2-7 | TRBV11-1 | CASSLPGLSDEQYF
TRBJ1-1 | TRBV19 | CASMVPRGSVNTEAFF
TRBJ1-2 | TRBV28 | CASSLWTSHFGYTF
TRBJ1-2 | TRBV29-1 | CSVEKDGQGRHGYTF
TRBJ1-2 | TRBV28 | CASSFWLSLTGVIGYTF
TRBJ1-2 | TRBV28 | CASSLGPEKQDFNMGYTF
TRBJ1-1 | TRBV7-5 | CARSLQGGNTEAFF
TRBJ2-1 | TRBV9 | CASSVIGTGGNNEQFF